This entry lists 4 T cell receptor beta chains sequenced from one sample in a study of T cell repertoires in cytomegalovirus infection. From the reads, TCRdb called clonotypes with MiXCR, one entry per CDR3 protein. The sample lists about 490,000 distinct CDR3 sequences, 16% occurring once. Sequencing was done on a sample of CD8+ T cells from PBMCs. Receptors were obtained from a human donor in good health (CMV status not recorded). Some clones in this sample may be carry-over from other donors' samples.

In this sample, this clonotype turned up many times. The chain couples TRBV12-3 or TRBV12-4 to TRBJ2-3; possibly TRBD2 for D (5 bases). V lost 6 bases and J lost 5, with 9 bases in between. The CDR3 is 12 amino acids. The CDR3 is CASSFRGDTQYF. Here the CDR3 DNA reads TGTGCCAGCAGCTTTCGGGGAGATACGCAGTATTTT.

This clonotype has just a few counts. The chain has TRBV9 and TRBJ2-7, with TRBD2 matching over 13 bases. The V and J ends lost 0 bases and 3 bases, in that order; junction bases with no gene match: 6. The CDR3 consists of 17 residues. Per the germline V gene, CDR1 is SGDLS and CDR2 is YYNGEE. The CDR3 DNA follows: TGTGCCAGCAGCGTAGATGGACTAGCGGGAGAGGGCTACGAGCAGTACTTC. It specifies CASSVDGLAGEGYEQYF.

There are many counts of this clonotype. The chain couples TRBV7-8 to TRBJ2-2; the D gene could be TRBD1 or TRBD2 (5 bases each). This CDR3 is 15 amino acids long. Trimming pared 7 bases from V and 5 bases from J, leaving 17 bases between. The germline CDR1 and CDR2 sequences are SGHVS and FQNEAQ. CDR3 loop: CASTPEGWGTGELFF. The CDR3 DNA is TGTGCCAGCACCCCAGAAGGGTGGGGGACCGGGGAGCTGTTTTTT.

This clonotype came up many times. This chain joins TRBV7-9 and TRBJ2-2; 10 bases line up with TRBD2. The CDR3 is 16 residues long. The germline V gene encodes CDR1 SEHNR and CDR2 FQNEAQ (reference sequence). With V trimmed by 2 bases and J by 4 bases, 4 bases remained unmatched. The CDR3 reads CASSLTSGTTTGELFF. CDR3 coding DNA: TGTGCCAGCAGCTTAACTAGCGGGACAACCACCGGGGAGCTGTTTTTT.